This T cell receptor beta chain was documented in a study of T-cell memory formation after mild COVID-19. The J segment lost 2 bases and the V segment lost 5 bases, leaving 9 bases of the junction unmatched. Looked up from germline, CDR1 is SGHTA and CDR2 is FQGNSA. The CDR3 is 16 residues long. Employing constant-segment primers, 5'RACE generated TCR alpha and TCR beta cDNA libraries bearing sample barcodes and UMIs. TCRdb called the 5' RACE reads again in MiXCR, with one record for every CDR3 protein. The repertoire holds 55,000 to 80,000 distinct CDR3 sequences, with roughly 9.9% as singletons. There are many counts of this clonotype.

The material sequenced was PBMCs or a T cell subset sorted from them (not recorded which). The sequence was collected from a man aged 18 to 35 who had mild COVID-19 (a few samples of this study predate the infection). Cell type and time point are not known. The chain is built from TRBV7-2 and TRBJ2-3, with 8 bases identical to TRBD1. CDR3 loop: CASSLEHRGFTDTQYF. CDR3 coding DNA: TGTGCCAGCAGCCTCGAACACAGGGGGTTCACAGATACGCAGTATTTT. Using reference TRBV7-2 and TRBJ2-3 for the parts outside the CDR3, the full variable domain is GAGVSQSPSNKVTEKGKDVELRCDPISGHTALYWYRQSLGQGLEFLIYFQGNSAPDKSGLPSDRFSAERTGGSVSTLTIQRTQQEDSAVYLCASSLEHRGFTDTQYFGPGTRLTVL.